The clone carrying this TCR beta chain appeared a single time. The sample belongs to a study of blood T cell repertoires in COVID-19. Study information: T cells, B-cell-depleted T cells, or PBMCs supplied cDNA or gDNA.

The V and J ends lost 3 bases and 5 bases, in that order; junction bases with no gene match: 1. The CDR3 runs to 13 residues. Germline CDR1 and CDR2: SEHNR and FQNEAQ (reference sequence). The authors' processing: Amplifying reference gene primers gave estimates of nucleated cell counts. Produced via immunoSEQ multiplex PCR; TCRdb's table is partial and in-frame only. That table is the source of V, J and clone size, and D and trimming were worked out from the DNA. The table records approximately 300,000 clones, 75% to 90% of them present only once. Sequenced material: PBMCs or T cells enriched from blood (not recorded which). The chain joins TRBV7-9 to TRBJ2-7; 10 bases map to TRBD1. This sequence was found in a man aged 55 to 70 who had recovered from COVID-19. This CDR3 reads CASSLGQGNEQYF. Written as DNA, the CDR3 is TGTGCCAGCAGCTTGGGACAGGGGAACGAGCAGTACTTC.